This T cell receptor (beta chain) was sequenced for a study of T cell responses to AZD1222 COVID-19 vaccine. In germline, CDR1 is SGHTA, CDR2 FQGNSA. The length of the CDR3 is 14 residues. V lost 3 bases, J lost 4 bases, and 13 bases lay in between. Analyses pooled second doses at about 4 or about 12 weeks. Study results and limitations: Scientists sampled the repertoires only once the peak T cell response had passed. Donors were largely white British and mainly female; clonal diversity was possibly underestimated.

Sequencing was performed with immunoSEQ multiplex PCR; in TCRdb, only in-frame clones are kept and a portion is missing. The sample has fewer than 130,000 clones, 92% seen once. On this clone itself: Its antigen is as yet unknown.

The sequence came from an adult who received the AZD1222 COVID-19 vaccine. This rearrangement joins TRBV7-2 to TRBJ2-7; the D gene is possibly TRBD2 (5 bases). Source: peripheral blood, taken 28 days after the second AZD1222 dose. This chain's CDR3 is CASSFSPGGYEQYF. DNA for the CDR3: TGTGCCAGCAGCTTTTCGCCCGGCGGGTACGAGCAGTACTTC.